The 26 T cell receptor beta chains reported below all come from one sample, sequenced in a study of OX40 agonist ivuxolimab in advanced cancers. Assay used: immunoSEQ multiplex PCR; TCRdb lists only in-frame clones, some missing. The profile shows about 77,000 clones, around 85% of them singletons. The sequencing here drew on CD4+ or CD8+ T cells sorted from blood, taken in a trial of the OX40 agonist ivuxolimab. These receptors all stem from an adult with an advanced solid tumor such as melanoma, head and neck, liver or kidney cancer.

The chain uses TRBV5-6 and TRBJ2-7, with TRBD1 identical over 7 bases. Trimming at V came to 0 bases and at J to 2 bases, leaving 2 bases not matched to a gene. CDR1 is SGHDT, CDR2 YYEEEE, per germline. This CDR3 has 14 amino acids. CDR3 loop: CASSLAGQPYEQYF. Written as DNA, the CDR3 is TGTGCCAGCAGCTTGGCGGGACAGCCCTACGAGCAGTACTTC. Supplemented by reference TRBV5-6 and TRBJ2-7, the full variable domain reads DAGVTQSPTHLIKTRGQQVTLRCSPKSGHDTVSWYQQALGQGPQFIFQYYEEEERQRGNFPDRFSGHQFPNYSSELNVNALLLGDSALYLCASSLAGQPYEQYFGPGTRLTVT.

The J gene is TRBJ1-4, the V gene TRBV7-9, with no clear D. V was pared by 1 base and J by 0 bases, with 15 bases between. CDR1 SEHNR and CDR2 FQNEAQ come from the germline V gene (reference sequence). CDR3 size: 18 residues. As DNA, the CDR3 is TGTGCCAGCAGCTTAGGTCGGTTGGGGAAGGCAACTAATGAAAAACTGTTTTTT. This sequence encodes CASSLGRLGKATNEKLFF.

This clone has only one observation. CDR3 DNA: TGTGCCAGCAGTTACGTGGGGGGCAGTCAGCCCCAGCATTTT. Translation: CASSYVGGSQPQHF. J is TRBJ1-5 and V is TRBV6-5; weak D call: TRBD1 (6 bases). This CDR3 region has 14 residues. From germline, CDR1 is MNHEY and CDR2 SVGAGI. Trimming removed 2 bases at V and 6 bases at J, with 11 bases between.

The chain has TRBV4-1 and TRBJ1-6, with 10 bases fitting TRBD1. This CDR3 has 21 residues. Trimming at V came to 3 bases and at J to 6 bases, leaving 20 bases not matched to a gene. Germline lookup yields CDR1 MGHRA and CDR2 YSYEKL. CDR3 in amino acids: CASSHRFEGDRGPFFNSPLHF. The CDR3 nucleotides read TGCGCCAGCAGCCATAGATTTGAGGGAGACAGGGGGCCTTTTTTTAATTCACCCCTCCACTTT.

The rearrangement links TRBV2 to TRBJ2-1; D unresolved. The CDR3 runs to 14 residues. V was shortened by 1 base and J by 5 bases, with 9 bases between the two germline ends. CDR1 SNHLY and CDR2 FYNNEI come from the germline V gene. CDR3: CASSEGLEDNEQFF. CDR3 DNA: TGTGCCAGCAGTGAAGGTCTAGAAGACAATGAGCAGTTCTTC.

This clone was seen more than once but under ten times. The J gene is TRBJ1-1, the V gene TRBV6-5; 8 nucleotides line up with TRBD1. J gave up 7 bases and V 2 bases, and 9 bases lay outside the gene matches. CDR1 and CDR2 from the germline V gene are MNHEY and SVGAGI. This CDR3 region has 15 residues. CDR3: CASSYRRTGIGEAFF. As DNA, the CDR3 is TGTGCCAGCAGTTACCGTCGGACAGGGATCGGTGAAGCTTTCTTT.

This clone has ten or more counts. The CDR3 loop is CASTPLERGEQYF. CDR3 bases: TGTGCCAGCACGCCGCTGGAGAGGGGCGAGCAGTACTTC. The chain combines TRBV2 with TRBJ2-7; D possibly matches TRBD1 or TRBD2 (5 bases each). Per germline, CDR1 SNHLY and CDR2 FYNNEI. Trimming cost V 7 bases and J 6 bases, with 16 bases left between them. There are 13 residues in the CDR3.

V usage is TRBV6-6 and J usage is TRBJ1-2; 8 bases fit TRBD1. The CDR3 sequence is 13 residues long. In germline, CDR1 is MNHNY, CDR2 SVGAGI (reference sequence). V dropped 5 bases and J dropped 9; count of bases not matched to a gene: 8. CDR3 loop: CASSDPRTGSYTF. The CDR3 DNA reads TGTGCCAGCAGTGACCCCCGGACAGGGAGCTACACCTTC.

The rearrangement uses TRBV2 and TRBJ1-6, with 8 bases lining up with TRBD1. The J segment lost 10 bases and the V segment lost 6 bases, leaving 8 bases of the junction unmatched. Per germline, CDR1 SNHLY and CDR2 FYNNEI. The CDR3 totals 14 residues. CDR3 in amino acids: CASRDVTGVSPLHF. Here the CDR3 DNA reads TGTGCCAGCAGGGACGTGACAGGGGTATCACCCCTCCACTTT.

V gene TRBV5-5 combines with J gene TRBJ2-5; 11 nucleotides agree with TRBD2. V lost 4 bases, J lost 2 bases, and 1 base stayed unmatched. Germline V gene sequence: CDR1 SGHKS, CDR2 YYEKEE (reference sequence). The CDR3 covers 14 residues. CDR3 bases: TGTGCCAGCAGCGGGACTAGCGGTCAAGAGACCCAGTACTTC. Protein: CASSGTSGQETQYF.

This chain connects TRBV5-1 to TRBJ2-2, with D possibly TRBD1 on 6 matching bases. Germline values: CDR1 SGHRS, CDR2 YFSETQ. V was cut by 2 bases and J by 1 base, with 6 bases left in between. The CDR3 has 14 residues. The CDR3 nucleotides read TGCGCCAGCAGCTTACAGGGGAACACCGGGGAGCTGTTTTTT. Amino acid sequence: CASSLQGNTGELFF. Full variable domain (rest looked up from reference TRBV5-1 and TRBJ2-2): KAGVTQTPRYLIKTRGQQVTLSCSPISGHRSVSWYQQTPGQGLQFLFEYFSETQRNKGNFPGRFSGRQFSNSRSEMNVSTLELGDSALYLCASSLQGNTGELFFGEGSRLTVL.

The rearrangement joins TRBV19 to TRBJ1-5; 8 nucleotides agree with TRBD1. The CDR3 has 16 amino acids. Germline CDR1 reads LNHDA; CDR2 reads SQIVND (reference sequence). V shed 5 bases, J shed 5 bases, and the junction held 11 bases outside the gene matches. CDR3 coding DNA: TGTGCCAGTAGTGCGGACAGGGCCTTTGGGGATCAGCCCCAGCATTTT. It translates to CASSADRAFGDQPQHF.

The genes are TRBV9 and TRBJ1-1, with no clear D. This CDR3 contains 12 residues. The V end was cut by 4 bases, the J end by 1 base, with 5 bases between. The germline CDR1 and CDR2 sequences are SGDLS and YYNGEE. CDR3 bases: TGTGCCAGCAGCCCTGGGAACACTGAAGCTTTCTTT. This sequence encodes CASSPGNTEAFF. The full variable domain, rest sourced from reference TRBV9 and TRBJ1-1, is DSGVTQTPKHLITATGQRVTLRCSPRSGDLSVYWYQQSLDQGLQFLIQYYNGEERAKGNILERFSAQQFPDLHSELNLSSLELGDSALYFCASSPGNTEAFFGQGTRLTVV.

The CDR3 DNA reads as TGTGCCAGCAGCTGGGGACAGGGCTCTGAAAAACTGTTTTTT. Amino acid sequence: CASSWGQGSEKLFF. The chain carries TRBV7-9 and TRBJ1-4, with 9 nucleotides matching TRBD1. J lost 7 bases, V lost 4 bases, and 4 bases had no gene match. From germline, CDR1 is SEHNR and CDR2 FQNEAQ (reference sequence). This CDR3 has 14 amino acids.

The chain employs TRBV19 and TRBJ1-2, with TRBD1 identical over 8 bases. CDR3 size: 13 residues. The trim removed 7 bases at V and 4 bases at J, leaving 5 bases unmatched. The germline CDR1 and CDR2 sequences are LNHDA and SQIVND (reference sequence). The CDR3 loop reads CASMAGGLYGYTF. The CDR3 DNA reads TGTGCCAGTATGGCAGGGGGCCTCTATGGCTACACCTTC.

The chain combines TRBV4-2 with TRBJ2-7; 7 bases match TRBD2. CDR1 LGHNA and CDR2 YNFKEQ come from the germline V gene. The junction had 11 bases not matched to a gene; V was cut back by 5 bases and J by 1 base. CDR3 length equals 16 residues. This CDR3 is CASSNEESSGSYEQYF. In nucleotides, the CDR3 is TGTGCCAGCAGCAACGAGGAGTCTAGCGGATCCTACGAGCAGTACTTC.

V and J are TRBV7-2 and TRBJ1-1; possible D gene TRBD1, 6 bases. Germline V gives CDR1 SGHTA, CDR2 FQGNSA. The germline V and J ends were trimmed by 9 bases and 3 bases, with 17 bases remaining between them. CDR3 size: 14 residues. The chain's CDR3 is CASAGVPPHTEAFF. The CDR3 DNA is TGTGCCAGTGCAGGGGTCCCCCCCCACACTGAAGCTTTCTTT.

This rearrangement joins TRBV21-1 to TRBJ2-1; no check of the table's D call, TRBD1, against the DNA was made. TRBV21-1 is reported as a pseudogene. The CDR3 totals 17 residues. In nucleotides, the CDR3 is TGTGCCAGCAGCAACCCACCGGGACAGGGGGCCTACAATGAGCAGTTCTTC. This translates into CASSNPPGQGAYNEQFF.

CDR3 loop: CASSRTGGLASGYEQYF. The CDR3 DNA is TGTGCCAGCAGCCGGACAGGGGGCCTGGCTAGCGGCTACGAGCAGTACTTC. The rearrangement joins TRBV4-2 to TRBJ2-7, with 11 bases lining up with TRBD1. The CDR3 is 17 residues long. The V and J ends lost 4 bases and 3 bases, in that order; junction bases with no gene match: 11. Germline lookup yields CDR1 LGHNA and CDR2 YNFKEQ.

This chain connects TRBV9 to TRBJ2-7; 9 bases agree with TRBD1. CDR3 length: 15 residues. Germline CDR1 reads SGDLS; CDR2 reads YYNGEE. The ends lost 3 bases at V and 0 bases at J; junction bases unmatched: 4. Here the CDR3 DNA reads TGTGCCAGCAGCGCCCGACAGGGGGACTCCTACGAGCAGTACTTC. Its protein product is CASSARQGDSYEQYF. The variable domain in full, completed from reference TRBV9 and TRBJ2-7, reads DSGVTQTPKHLITATGQRVTLRCSPRSGDLSVYWYQQSLDQGLQFLIQYYNGEERAKGNILERFSAQQFPDLHSELNLSSLELGDSALYFCASSARQGDSYEQYFGPGTRLTVT.

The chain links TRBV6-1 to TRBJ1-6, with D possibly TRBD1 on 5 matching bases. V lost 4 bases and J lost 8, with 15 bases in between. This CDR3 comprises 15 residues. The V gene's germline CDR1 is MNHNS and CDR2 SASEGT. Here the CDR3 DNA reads TGTGCCAGCAGTGCCCGGGGCCCAAGGGATTCACCCCTCCACTTT. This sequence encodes CASSARGPRDSPLHF.

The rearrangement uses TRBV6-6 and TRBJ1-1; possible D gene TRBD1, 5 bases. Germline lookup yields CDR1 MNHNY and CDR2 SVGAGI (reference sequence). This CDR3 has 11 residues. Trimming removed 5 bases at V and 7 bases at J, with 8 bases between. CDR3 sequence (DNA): TGTGCCAGCAGTACAGACAGTGAAGCTTTCTTT. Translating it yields CASSTDSEAFF.

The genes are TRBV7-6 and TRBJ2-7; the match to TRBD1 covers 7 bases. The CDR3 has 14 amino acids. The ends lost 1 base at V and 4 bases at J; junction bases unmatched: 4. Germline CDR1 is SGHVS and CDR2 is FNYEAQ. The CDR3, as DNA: TGTGCCAGCAGCTTAGAGGGGGCAGGATACGAGCAGTACTTC. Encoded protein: CASSLEGAGYEQYF.

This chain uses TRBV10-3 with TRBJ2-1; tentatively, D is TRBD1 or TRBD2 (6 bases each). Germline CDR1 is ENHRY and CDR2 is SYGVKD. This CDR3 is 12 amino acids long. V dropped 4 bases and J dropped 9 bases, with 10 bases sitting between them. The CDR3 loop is CAISAEGGEQFF. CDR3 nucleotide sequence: TGTGCCATCAGTGCTGAGGGGGGTGAGCAGTTCTTC.

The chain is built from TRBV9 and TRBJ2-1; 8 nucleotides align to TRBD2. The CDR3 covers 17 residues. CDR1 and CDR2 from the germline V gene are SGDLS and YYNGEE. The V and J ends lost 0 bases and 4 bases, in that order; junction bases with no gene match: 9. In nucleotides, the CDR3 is TGTGCCAGCAGCGTAGGTCCCGGGGTAGCGGGGTACAATGAGCAGTTCTTC. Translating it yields CASSVGPGVAGYNEQFF.

In nucleotides, the CDR3 is TGTGCCAGCAGCGTTAGCGGGGCTTCCTACAATGAGCAGTTCTTC. This gives the protein CASSVSGASYNEQFF. This sequence joins TRBV9 and TRBJ2-1, with TRBD2 identical over 8 bases. CDR1 is SGDLS, CDR2 YYNGEE, per germline. CDR3 size: 15 residues. V shed 2 bases, J shed 1 base, and the junction held 2 bases outside the gene matches.